This T cell receptor beta chain comes out of a study of shared clonotypes between healthy human individuals. Turning to the study itself: The donors, a couple of women and a few men, were aged 18 to 49.

Study-wide findings and caveats: As a rule, naive subsets had a larger estimated richness than memory subsets.

An approximately 220 ng quantity of DNA, 30,000 to 35,000 T cell genomes, went into the sorted-subset replicate PCRs. Produced via immunoSEQ multiplex PCR; TCRdb's table is partial and in-frame only. The sample lists around 1,900,000 clones; around 95% were seen once. Naive CD8 isolation took CD45RO-negative cells positively selected for CCR7 and excluded terminally differentiated effector memory CD45RA+ cells. Notes on this clone: The antigen remains undetermined.

Germline lookup yields CDR1 KGHSH and CDR2 LQKENI. V shed 0 bases and J shed 3 bases, with 13 bases lying between them. The CDR3 length is 16 residues. Sequenced: naive CD8+ T cells from PBMCs. V is TRBV18 and J is TRBJ2-3, with D tentatively TRBD2 (6 bases). The clonotype originates from a man aged 18 to 29 in good health. Some clones in this sample may be carry-over from other donors' samples. For the CDR3, the DNA is TGTGCCAGCTCACCACCGGCGGGGATGAGTACAGATACGCAGTATTTT. Translation gives CASSPPAGMSTDTQYF. The full variable domain, its missing parts supplied by reference TRBV18 and TRBJ2-3, is NAGVMQNPRHLVRRRGQEARLRCSPMKGHSHVYWYRQLPEEGLKFMVYLQKENIIDESGMPKERFSAEFPKEGPSILRIQQVVRGDSAAYFCASSPPAGMSTDTQYFGPGTRLTVL.